The 30 T cell receptor beta chains listed next were all sequenced from one sample in a study of Graves' ophthalmopathy and Graves' hyperthyroidism. Amplification targeted the TCR beta CDR3 regions, with RNA transcripts as the source material. A first-round RT-PCR used HTBI primers, followed by a second-round multiplex PCR. Each CDR3 protein is one row after TCRdb ran MiXCR on the multiplex PCR reads. The repertoire consists of about 1.2 million distinct CDR3 sequences, with about two fifths occurring once and the leading ten covering over 8.5%. The material sequenced was peripheral blood or thyroid tissue (not recorded which). The receptors were sampled from an adult man with Graves' hyperthyroidism.

The V call is TRBV5-6, the J call TRBJ2-3, with TRBD1 matching over 7 bases. The CDR3 has 11 amino acids. The germline V gene encodes CDR1 SGHDT and CDR2 YYEEEE. V lost 2 bases and J lost 10; bases outside the gene matches: 1. The CDR3 loop is CASSLQGSQYF. CDR3 coding DNA: TGTGCCAGCAGCTTACAGGGGTCGCAGTATTTT.

The rearrangement links TRBV7-9 to TRBJ2-5; D perhaps matches TRBD2 (6 bases). The germline CDR1 and CDR2 sequences are SEHNR and FQNEAQ (reference sequence). Trimming removed 11 bases at V and 3 bases at J, with 16 bases between. This CDR3 region has 13 residues. The DNA of the CDR3 is TGTGCCGCCACCTCGGGGGTTAAAGAGACCCAGTACTTC. This sequence encodes CAATSGVKETQYF.

This clonotype was seen at least ten times. The chain has TRBV19 and TRBJ1-5; the D gene is possibly TRBD1 (5 bases). CDR1 and CDR2 (germline): LNHDA, SQIVND (reference sequence). With 0 bases removed from V and 5 bases from J, the gap between germline ends came to 5 bases. This CDR3 contains 13 residues. The DNA for the CDR3 is TGTGCCAGTAGTATAGAGGGGGATCAGCCCCAGCATTTT. It is translated as CASSIEGDQPQHF.

This clonotype was recorded at least ten times. The chain joins TRBV7-8 to TRBJ1-1; D remains unclear. V dropped 3 bases and J dropped 0 bases, with 5 bases sitting between them. This CDR3 has 13 residues. The germline V gene encodes CDR1 SGHVS and CDR2 FQNEAQ. CDR3 DNA: TGTGCCAGCAGCTTTGCGGTGAACACTGAAGCTTTCTTT. This encodes CASSFAVNTEAFF.

This chain connects TRBV25-1 to TRBJ1-2; 8 bases fit TRBD1. CDR3 size: 15 residues. Germline V CDR1 and CDR2: MGHDK, SYGVNS. The V and J ends lost 10 bases and 3 bases, in that order; junction bases with no gene match: 13. The CDR3: CATNQDGQGDYGYTF. CDR3 DNA sequence: TGTGCCACCAACCAGGATGGACAGGGCGACTATGGCTACACCTTC.

The chain is built from TRBV10-3 and TRBJ2-1; D uncertain. This CDR3 is built from 12 residues. V shed 4 bases and J shed 8 bases, with 9 bases lying between them. The germline V gene encodes CDR1 ENHRY and CDR2 SYGVKD. CDR3 DNA sequence: TGTGCCATCAGTGTGGGTGGATATGAGCAGTTCTTC. Translation: CAISVGGYEQFF.

With regard to this clonotype: An end of the junction does not agree with germline; a read error may underlie this. This rearrangement joins TRBV7-9 to TRBJ2-7, with D maybe TRBD1 (6 bases). This CDR3 has 14 residues. Germline V gives CDR1 SEHNR, CDR2 FQNEAQ (reference sequence). DNA of the CDR3: TGTGCCAGCAGCTTAGGGCCAGGGGCCTACGAGCAGTGCTTC. Its protein product is CASSLGPGAYEQCF.

The V call is TRBV4-3, the J call TRBJ1-5, with D hard to call. The germline V gene has CDR1 LGHNA and CDR2 YSLEER. The CDR3 is 18 residues long. The V end was cut by 0 bases, the J end by 3 bases, with 18 bases between. The CDR3, as DNA: TGCGCCAGCAGCCAAGATGTTGGCGTCAGGCGCGTCAATCAGCCCCAGCATTTT. Residues: CASSQDVGVRRVNQPQHF.

This clonotype occurred many times. The chain couples TRBV15 to TRBJ1-5; D call uncertain. The CDR3 has 17 residues. Germline lookup yields CDR1 LNHNV and CDR2 YYDKDF (reference sequence). V was trimmed by 3 bases and J by 1 base, leaving 16 bases between them. The CDR3 protein is CATSRPGAEGSNQPQHF. The CDR3 nucleotides are TGTGCCACCAGCAGGCCGGGAGCCGAGGGAAGCAATCAGCCCCAGCATTTT.

On this clonotype itself: One end of the junction varies from germline; a read error may be responsible. The chain has TRBV20-1 and TRBJ2-7; the D is unclear. Germline V gives CDR1 DFQATT, CDR2 SNEGSKA (reference sequence). This CDR3 is built from 13 residues. Written as DNA, the CDR3 is TGCAGTGCTCGAAAGACTGATACCTACGAGCAGCACTTC. It is translated as CSARKTDTYEQHF.

The genes are TRBV2 and TRBJ2-6; 7 bases line up with TRBD1. V lost 6 bases, J lost 3 bases, and 11 bases stayed unmatched. This CDR3 comprises 17 residues. Germline-derived CDR1 and CDR2 are SNHLY and FYNNEI. CDR3 region: CASSRQGGNYGANVLTF. DNA for the CDR3: TGTGCCAGCAGCAGACAGGGTGGTAACTATGGGGCCAACGTCCTGACTTTC.

J is TRBJ1-4 and V is TRBV15, with D perhaps matching TRBD1 (5 bases). The CDR3 length is 15 residues. Germline V gives CDR1 LNHNV, CDR2 YYDKDF (reference sequence). The V and J ends lost 4 bases and 6 bases respectively, with 15 bases between them. DNA of the CDR3: TGTGCCACCAGCACTCCGGGGGAGTTACATGAAAAACTGTTTTTT. This codes for CATSTPGELHEKLFF.

Comments on this clonotype: Since no conserved phenylalanine or tryptophan closes the CDR3, a read error is the likely cause. It is unclear where the CDR3 begins or ends on the DNA, so no DNA is shown, and the CDR3 is as TCRdb lists it. The chain links TRBV7-8 to TRBJ2-5; no check of the table's D call, TRBD1, against the DNA was made. Looked up from germline, CDR1 is SGHVS and CDR2 is FQNEAQ. The CDR3 is made up of 11 amino acids, end residues included. CDR3 protein: CASSLGTGDYS.

Ten or more counts support this clonotype. V is TRBV2 and J is TRBJ2-5; D possibly corresponds to TRBD2 (5 bases). Trimming removed 8 bases at V and 2 bases at J, with 12 bases between. CDR3 length equals 13 residues. Germline V gene sequence: CDR1 SNHLY, CDR2 FYNNEI. For the CDR3, the DNA is TGTGCCAGCGGCGGAGGCAGACAAGAGACCCAGTACTTC. Its protein is CASGGGRQETQYF.

In the case of this clonotype: One end of the junction does not line up with germline, which may come from a read error. CDR3 bases: TGTGCCAGCAGCCCCGGGCGGTCCAACACCGGGGAGCTGTACTTC. Encoded protein: CASSPGRSNTGELYF. The rearrangement joins TRBV25-1 to TRBJ2-7; D may be TRBD2 (5 bases). Germline CDR1 reads MGHDK; CDR2 reads SYGVNS. This CDR3 is built from 15 residues.

The rearrangement links TRBV10-3 to TRBJ1-6; 8 bases are a match to TRBD1. This CDR3 comprises 13 residues. Germline CDR1 reads ENHRY; CDR2 reads SYGVKD. The ends lost 10 bases at V and 7 bases at J; junction bases unmatched: 6. DNA of the CDR3: TGTGCCACAGGGGGCAGGGGAAATTCACCCCTCCACTTT. It translates to CATGGRGNSPLHF.

There are many counts of this clonotype. The V gene is TRBV7-2, the J gene TRBJ1-1; D remains unclear. The germline V and J ends were trimmed by 5 bases and 5 bases, with 15 bases remaining between them. Germline lookup yields CDR1 SGHTA and CDR2 FQGNSA. The CDR3 is 14 residues long. The CDR3 region is CASSTPPDWTEAFF. CDR3 DNA: TGTGCCAGCAGCACGCCTCCAGATTGGACTGAAGCTTTCTTT.

In its sample, this clonotype was seen many times. The junction departs from the called germline gene at one end, perhaps through a read error. The chain employs TRBV11-2 and TRBJ2-7; no firm D call. Germline V gives CDR1 SGHAT, CDR2 FQNNGV. The CDR3 is 12 residues long. CDR3 coding DNA: TGTGCCAGCAGGTTAGGAACCTACGAGCAGTACTTC. This encodes CASRLGTYEQYF. Full variable domain (remainder filled in from reference TRBV11-2 and TRBJ2-7): EAGVAQSPRYKIIEKRQSVAFWCNPISGHATLYWYQQILGQGPKLLIQFQNNGVVDDSQLPKDRFSAERLKGVDSTLKIQPAKLEDSAVYLCASRLGTYEQYFGPGTRLTVT.

This clonotype came up a few times. This may come from a read error, since a much larger clone is one base off. The CDR3 is CASSYGQGFSYEQYF. The CDR3 DNA reads TGTGCCAGCAGCTACGGACAGGGGTTCTCCTACGAGCAGTACTTC. The V and J genes are TRBV7-2 and TRBJ2-7; 9 nucleotides agree with TRBD1. CDR3 length: 15 residues. With V trimmed by 4 bases and J by 0 bases, 4 bases remained unmatched. Germline V gene data show CDR1 as SGHTA and CDR2 as FQGNSA.

Only a few counts were recorded for this clonotype. This rearrangement joins TRBV5-4 to TRBJ2-2; D is undetermined. In germline, CDR1 is SGHNT, CDR2 YYREEE (reference sequence). Trimming left V 2 bases short and J 7 bases short, with 9 bases between. The CDR3 runs to 13 residues. The CDR3 coding sequence is TGTGCCAGCAGCTTTCGGGTCGGCGGGGAGCTGTTTTTT. Translating gives CASSFRVGGELFF.

This clonotype has at least ten counts. The chain recombines TRBV10-3 with TRBJ1-2, with unresolved D. Germline values: CDR1 ENHRY, CDR2 SYGVKD. The V and J ends lost 3 bases and 1 base respectively, with 9 bases between them. The CDR3 covers 14 residues. The CDR3 nucleotides read TGTGCCATCAGTGATGGGAGAAATAACTATGGCTACACCTTC. It encodes CAISDGRNNYGYTF.

This clonotype has ten or more counts. This chain joins TRBV10-3 and TRBJ2-5; D may match TRBD1 or TRBD2 (5 bases each). This CDR3 has 15 amino acids. CDR1 and CDR2 (germline): ENHRY, SYGVKD. Trimming stripped 9 bases from V and 1 base from J, with 18 bases between. DNA of the CDR3: TGTGCCATAACGGACGCGATTGGGGGCCAAGAGACCCAGTACTTC. Its protein is CAITDAIGGQETQYF.

Here the CDR3 DNA reads TGTGCCAGCCACCCCGAGGGAGAAGGAGAGACCCAGCATTTT. Translating gives CASHPEGEGETQHF. The genes are TRBV19 and TRBJ1-5, with D uncertain. The germline V gene encodes CDR1 LNHDA and CDR2 SQIVND (reference sequence). CDR3 length: 14 amino acids. Trimming removed 9 bases from V and 11 bases from J, with 23 bases in between.

This chain connects TRBV6-5 to TRBJ1-5; 7 bases agree with TRBD1. From germline, CDR1 is MNHEY and CDR2 SVGAGI. V dropped 4 bases and J dropped 3; count of bases not matched to a gene: 6. The CDR3 totals 15 residues. CDR3 region: CASSSVDRANQPQHF. Written as DNA, the CDR3 is TGTGCCAGCAGTTCTGTCGACAGGGCCAATCAGCCCCAGCATTTT.

On this clonotype: At one of its ends the junction is not consistent with the germline gene, which may arise from a read error. The chain links TRBV10-2 to TRBJ2-7; a possible D gene is TRBD1 (7 bases). CDR1 is WSHSY, CDR2 SAAADI, per germline. The CDR3 is made up of 16 amino acids. The CDR3 DNA is TGTGCCAGCAGTTTACGACAGGGAAGGGGACTCTACGAGCAGTACTTC. Translating gives CASSLRQGRGLYEQYF.

The rearrangement links TRBV4-3 to TRBJ2-7, with D perhaps matching TRBD2 (6 bases). V was pared by 4 bases and J by 4 bases, with 14 bases between. CDR1 LGHNA and CDR2 YSLEER come from the germline V gene. This CDR3 spans 14 amino acids. For the CDR3, the DNA is TGCGCCAGCAGCCCAGCCCGCGCGGGATACGAGCAGTACTTC. This gives the protein CASSPARAGYEQYF.

About this clonotype itself: Since a much larger clone is just one base distant, this may be a read error. The J gene is TRBJ2-7, the V gene TRBV20-1; a possible D gene is TRBD2 (5 bases). This CDR3 has 14 residues. Germline V CDR1 and CDR2: DFQATT, SNEGSKA (reference sequence). In nucleotides, the CDR3 is TGCAGTGCTGGAGATGTCTCGCGGCGGGACGAGCAGTACTTC. This encodes CSAGDVSRRDEQYF.

This clonotype was seen ten or more times. The chain recombines TRBV29-1 with TRBJ1-1; D is possibly TRBD1 (5 bases). Germline CDR1 reads SQVTM; CDR2 reads ANQGSEA. There are 12 residues in the CDR3. Between the trimmed V and J ends, which lost 7 bases and 1 base, there was a span of 10 bases. CDR3 DNA: TGCAGCGGGGACGGAAAGAACACTGAAGCTTTCTTT. This translates into CSGDGKNTEAFF.

This clonotype was recorded only once. This chain joins TRBV7-2 and TRBJ2-7; no reliable D call. Germline CDR1 SGHTA, CDR2 FQGNSA. This CDR3 spans 14 amino acids. V lost 5 bases, J lost 1 base, and 12 bases lay in between. The CDR3 spells CASSVAVTSYEQYF. The CDR3 DNA is TGTGCCAGCAGCGTTGCGGTGACTTCCTACGAGCAGTACTTC.

This clonotype was found many times. Without the conserved terminal phenylalanine or tryptophan, this CDR3 likely stems from a read error. The DNA is left out, because the CDR3 cannot be placed on it with certainty; the CDR3 is given as TCRdb lists it. The rearrangement uses TRBV29-1 and TRBJ1-1. The germline CDR1 and CDR2 sequences are SQVTM and ANQGSEA. Including both end residues, the CDR3 is 10 amino acids long. CDR3 residues: CSVEDRGTSS.